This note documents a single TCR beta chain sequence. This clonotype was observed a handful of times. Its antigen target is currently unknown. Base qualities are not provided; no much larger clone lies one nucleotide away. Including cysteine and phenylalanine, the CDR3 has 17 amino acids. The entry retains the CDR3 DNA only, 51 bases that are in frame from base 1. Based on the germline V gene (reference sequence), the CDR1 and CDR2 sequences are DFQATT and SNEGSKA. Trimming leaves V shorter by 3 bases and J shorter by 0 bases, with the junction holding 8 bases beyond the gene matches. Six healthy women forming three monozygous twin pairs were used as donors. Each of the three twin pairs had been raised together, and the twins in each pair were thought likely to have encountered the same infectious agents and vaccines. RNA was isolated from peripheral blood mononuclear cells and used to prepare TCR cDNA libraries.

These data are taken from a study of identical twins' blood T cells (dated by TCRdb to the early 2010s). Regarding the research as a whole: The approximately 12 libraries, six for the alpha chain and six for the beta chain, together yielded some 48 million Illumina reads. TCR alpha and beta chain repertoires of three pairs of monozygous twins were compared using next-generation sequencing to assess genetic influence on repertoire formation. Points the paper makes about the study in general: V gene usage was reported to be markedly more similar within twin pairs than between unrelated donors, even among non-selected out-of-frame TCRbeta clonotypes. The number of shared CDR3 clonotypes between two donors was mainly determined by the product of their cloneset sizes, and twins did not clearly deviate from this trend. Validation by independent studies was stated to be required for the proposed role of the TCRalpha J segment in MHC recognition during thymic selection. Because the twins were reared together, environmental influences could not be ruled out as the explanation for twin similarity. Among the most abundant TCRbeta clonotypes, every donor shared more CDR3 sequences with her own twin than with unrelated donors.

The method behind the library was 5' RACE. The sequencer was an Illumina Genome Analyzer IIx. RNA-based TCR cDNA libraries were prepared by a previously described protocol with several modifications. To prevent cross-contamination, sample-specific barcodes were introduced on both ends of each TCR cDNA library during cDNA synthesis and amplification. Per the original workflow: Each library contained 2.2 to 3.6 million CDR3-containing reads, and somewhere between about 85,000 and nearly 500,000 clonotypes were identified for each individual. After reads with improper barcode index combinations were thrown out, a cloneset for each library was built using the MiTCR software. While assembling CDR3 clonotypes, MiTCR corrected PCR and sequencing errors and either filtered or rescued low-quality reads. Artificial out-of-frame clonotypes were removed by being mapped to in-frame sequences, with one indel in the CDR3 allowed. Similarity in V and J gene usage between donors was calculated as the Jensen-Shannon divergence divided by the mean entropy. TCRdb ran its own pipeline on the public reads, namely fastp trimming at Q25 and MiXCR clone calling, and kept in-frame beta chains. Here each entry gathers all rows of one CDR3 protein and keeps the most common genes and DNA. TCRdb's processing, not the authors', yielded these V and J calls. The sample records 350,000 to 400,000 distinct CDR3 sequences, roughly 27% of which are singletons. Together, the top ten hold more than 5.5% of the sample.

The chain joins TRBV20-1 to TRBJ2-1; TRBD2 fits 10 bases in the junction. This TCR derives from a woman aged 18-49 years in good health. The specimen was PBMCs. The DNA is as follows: TGCAGTGCTAGTCGACTAGCGGGCGACAGCTCCTACAATGAGCAGTTCTTC. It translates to CSASRLAGDSSYNEQFF.